This T cell receptor beta chain was profiled in a study of response to subunit inactivated influenza vaccine. Overall study findings and caveats: Authors suggested that a seasonal influenza vaccination recruits few new T cells each time.

This CDR3 region has 13 residues. This clonotype appeared a single time. Its specificity is not known. The junction and the germline gene differ at one end; a read error may be behind it. Each CDR3 protein gets one entry after TCRdb re-called the RT-PCR reads with MiXCR. The data show approximately 480,000 distinct CDR3 sequences, roughly 11% seen once. The sample in question was PBMCs from blood, obtained about 6 weeks after vaccination. The sequence derives from a man aged 50-60 years who received an inactivated influenza vaccine. The rearrangement links TRBV12-3 or TRBV12-4 to TRBJ2-1; D is undetermined. The CDR3 reads CAGSLRTYNEQFF. The DNA for the CDR3 is TGTGCCGGCAGTCTACGGACCTACAATGAGCAGTTCTTC.